This is a list of T cell receptor beta chains from one sample in a study of blood T cell repertoires in COVID-19. Measured with immunoSEQ multiplex PCR; TCRdb has only the in-frame clones, and not every one. The sample has 250,000 to 350,000 clones; around 84% are singletons. The material sequenced was peripheral blood. Source of these receptors: a human donor with COVID-19, enrolled during active disease. The donor label of this sample is uncertain. The CDR3 runs from the conserved cysteine through the conserved F or W. A D gene is named only where the DNA matches it firmly. Where a row states a size, it is once, few, many or the class of an expanded clone; other rows omit it.

TRBV5-1,TRBJ2-1,.,.,CASSERAGQSSYNEQFF,TGCGCCAGCAGCGAGAGGGCGGGACAGAGCTCCTACAATGAGCAGTTCTTC
TRBV9,TRBJ1-2,.,.,CASSVDDRSNYGYTF,TGTGCCAGCAGCGTAGACGACAGATCTAACTATGGCTACACCTTC
TRBV7-9,TRBJ2-5,.,few,CASSLGPAELQETQYF,TGTGCCAGCAGCTTAGGCCCAGCGGAGCTCCAAGAGACCCAGTACTTC
TRBV28,TRBJ1-2,TRBD1,.,CASSSRARGDRGYTF,TGTGCCAGCAGTTCTAGAGCCAGGGGGGATCGTGGCTACACCTTC
TRBV5-1,TRBJ1-3,TRBD1,.,CASSLGGQSSGNTIYF,TGCGCCAGCAGCTTGGGGGGACAGAGCTCTGGAAACACCATATATTTT
TRBV24-1,TRBJ2-3,TRBD1,.,CATSRGISTDTQYF,TGTGCCACCAGCAGGGGGATTAGCACAGATACGCAGTATTTT
TRBV9,TRBJ2-5,.,.,CASSVQGGGAETQYF,TGTGCCAGCAGCGTGCAAGGAGGGGGCGCTGAGACCCAGTACTTC
TRBV11-1,TRBJ1-4,TRBD1,.,CASSVDRGKTNEKLFF,TGTGCCAGCAGCGTCGACAGGGGGAAGACTAATGAAAAACTGTTTTTT
TRBV16,TRBJ1-2,.,.,CASSQSTMGGDGYTF,TGTGCCAGCAGCCAATCGACGATGGGGGGGGATGGCTACACCTTC
TRBV28,TRBJ1-5,TRBD1,.,CASSSDRAYSNQPQHF,TGTGCCAGCAGTTCTGACAGGGCTTATAGCAATCAGCCCCAGCATTTT
TRBV2,TRBJ2-1,.,few,CASSAGSQQFF,TGTGCCAGCAGCGCAGGAAGTCAGCAGTTCTTC
TRBV6-1,TRBJ2-7,.,.,CASSDANRDSGDEQYF,TGTGCCAGCAGTGATGCTAACCGGGACTCAGGAGACGAGCAGTACTTC
TRBV6-5,TRBJ1-1,.,.,CASSRHGNTEAFF,TGTGCCAGCAGCCGACACGGGAACACTGAAGCTTTCTTT
TRBV5-1,TRBJ1-3,.,few,CASSLEAGDADSIYF,TGCGCCAGCAGCTTGGAGGCAGGGGACGCTGATTCCATATATTTT
TRBV6-1,TRBJ1-2,TRBD1,.,CASSERDRGYGYTF,TGTGCCAGCAGTGAAAGGGACAGGGGCTATGGCTACACCTTC
TRBV6-5,TRBJ1-5,.,many,CAGHEDYSNQPQHF,TGTGCCGGTCACGAGGATTATAGCAATCAGCCCCAGCATTTT
TRBV30,TRBJ1-2,TRBD1,.,CAWSGPGGGYGYTF,TGTGCCTGGAGTGGGCCAGGGGGCGGCTATGGCTACACCTTC
TRBV6-5,TRBJ1-2,.,.,CASSPLQRGVYGYTF,TGTGCCAGCAGCCCACTACAGCGGGGTGTCTATGGCTACACCTTC
TRBV5-1,TRBJ2-7,TRBD1,.,CASSTGTGLYEQYF,TGCGCCAGCAGCACGGGGACAGGCCTCTACGAGCAGTACTTC
TRBV5-1,TRBJ2-3,TRBD2,.,CASSFYGAGGTDTQYF,TGCGCCAGCAGCTTTTATGGGGCGGGGGGCACAGATACGCAGTATTTT
TRBV7-2,TRBJ2-4,.,.,CASSLGTNTENIQYF,TGTGCCAGCAGCTTAGGGACAAACACTGAAAACATTCAGTACTTC
TRBV28,TRBJ2-1,TRBD1,.,CASSPQGGNEQFF,TGTGCCAGCAGCCCACAGGGGGGCAATGAGCAGTTCTTC
TRBV5-5,TRBJ2-1,TRBD1,.,CASSFRGPRDNEQFF,TGTGCCAGCAGCTTTAGGGGGCCGAGGGACAATGAGCAGTTCTTC
TRBV30,TRBJ1-6,.,.,CAWNSDSRYTGPLHF,TGTGCCTGGAATTCGGACAGTCGTTATACGGGACCCCTCCACTTT
TRBV24-1,TRBJ2-1,TRBD2,.,CATSDFGGTNEQFF,TGTGCCACCAGTGATTTCGGGGGGACCAATGAGCAGTTCTTC
TRBV5-6,TRBJ2-7,TRBD2,.,CASSPRGLLAGEYF,TGTGCCAGCAGCCCCCGGGGCCTACTAGCGGGAGAGTACTTC
TRBV10-3,TRBJ1-2,.,.,CAIRTGDGYTF,TGTGCCATCAGGACAGGAGATGGCTACACCTTC
TRBV18,TRBJ1-4,TRBD1,.,CASSLRDRGYEKLFF,TGTGCCAGCTCCTTAAGGGACAGGGGCTATGAAAAACTGTTTTTT
TRBV15,TRBJ1-1,TRBD1,.,CATSRDMTGRYTEAFF,TGTGCCACCAGCAGAGATATGACAGGGCGATACACTGAAGCTTTCTTT
TRBV5-1,TRBJ1-1,TRBD1,once,CASSSGRTGNTEAFF,TGCGCCAGCAGCTCGGGACGGACAGGGAACACTGAAGCTTTCTTT
TRBV5-5,TRBJ1-1,.,once,CASSRQTQVNTEAFF,TGTGCCAGCAGCCGACAAACCCAAGTTAACACTGAAGCTTTCTTT
TRBV9,TRBJ2-2,.,few,CASAEGGFTRELFF,TGTGCCAGCGCGGAAGGTGGATTCACCCGGGAGCTGTTTTTT
TRBV6-5,TRBJ2-2,TRBD2,.,CASRQGLEGVELFF,TGTGCCAGCAGGCAGGGACTAGAGGGCGTAGAGCTGTTTTTT
TRBV19,TRBJ2-7,TRBD1,.,CASSIRLTGAISYEQYF,TGTGCCAGTAGTATAAGGCTCACAGGGGCTATTTCCTACGAGCAGTACTTC
TRBV25-1,TRBJ2-4,TRBD1,.,CASSPVPGQGLNIQYF,TGTGCCAGCAGTCCCGTCCCCGGACAGGGTTTAAACATTCAGTACTTC
TRBV5-1,TRBJ2-5,.,.,CASSGEVSETQYF,TGCGCCAGCAGCGGGGAGGTTTCAGAGACCCAGTACTTC
TRBV27,TRBJ1-5,.,.,CASSPLQLVPQPQHF,TGTGCCAGCAGCCCTCTTCAACTGGTCCCCCAGCCCCAGCATTTT
TRBV6-4,TRBJ2-1,.,.,CASRPSGLNEQFF,TGTGCCAGCCGTCCCAGCGGCCTCAATGAGCAGTTCTTC
TRBV5-1,TRBJ2-5,.,.,CASSLVGSETQYF,TGCGCCAGCAGCTTAGTCGGGAGTGAGACCCAGTACTTC
TRBV19,TRBJ1-5,.,.,CASSILGGMANQPQHF,TGTGCCAGTAGTATATTAGGCGGGATGGCCAATCAGCCCCAGCATTTT